Listed below are T cell receptor beta chains from one sample, sequenced in a study of shared clonotypes between healthy human individuals. Some clones are missing from TCRdb's copy, which holds only in-frame ones; the method was immunoSEQ multiplex PCR. Of about 2.2 million clones in the sample, about 94% are singletons; the top ten hold 1.5% to 2%. The material sequenced was naive CD8+ T cells from PBMCs. Receptors originate from a young man in good health. Some clones in this sample may be carry-over from other donors' samples. The CDR3 runs from the conserved cysteine through the conserved F or W. The order of the fields is J gene, clone size, V gene, D gene, CDR3 DNA, CDR3 protein. A D gene is named only where the DNA matches it firmly. Clone size appears in some rows only: once, few, many, or a class for an expanded clone.

J: TRBJ1-3; size: -; V: TRBV4-2; D: -; DNA: TGTGCCAGCAGCCAAGATGGGGGGACGGATAACTCTGGAAACACCATATATTTT; CDR3: CASSQDGGTDNSGNTIYF
J: TRBJ1-1; size: -; V: TRBV4-2; D: -; DNA: TGTGCCAGCAGCCTCCTGGGGGTCACTGAAGCTTTCTTT; CDR3: CASSLLGVTEAFF
J: TRBJ2-2; size: once; V: TRBV9; D: TRBD1; DNA: TGTGCCAGCAGCGTCCCGGGACAGGGGCCGAACACCGGGGAGCTGTTTTTT; CDR3: CASSVPGQGPNTGELFF
J: TRBJ2-1; size: -; V: TRBV19; D: -; DNA: TGTGCCAGTGGGCTGGCACCAGATGCGAATGAGCAGTTCTTC; CDR3: CASGLAPDANEQFF
J: TRBJ2-2; size: -; V: TRBV5-1; D: -; DNA: TGCGCCAGCAGCTGGGACAAAAATGGGTCCGGGGAGCTGTTTTTT; CDR3: CASSWDKNGSGELFF
J: TRBJ2-5; size: -; V: TRBV6-6; D: -; DNA: TGTGCCAGCAGCGGCAGGGATCGGCCCGAGACCCAGTACTTC; CDR3: CASSGRDRPETQYF
J: TRBJ2-7; size: -; V: TRBV5-1; D: -; DNA: TGCGCCAGCAGCTTGGGGCTCGGGCGGGGACCCCTATACGAGCAGTACTTC; CDR3: CASSLGLGRGPLYEQYF
J: TRBJ2-7; size: once; V: TRBV27; D: TRBD1; DNA: TGTGCCAGCAGTCCCACCGGAACAGGGGGAACCTACGAGCAGTACTTC; CDR3: CASSPTGTGGTYEQYF
J: TRBJ1-5; size: -; V: TRBV27; D: -; DNA: TGTGCCAGCAGTTTTAGTTCCGGACTGAACAATCAGCCCCAGCATTTT; CDR3: CASSFSSGLNNQPQHF
J: TRBJ1-1; size: -; V: TRBV7-9; D: -; DNA: TGTGCCAGCAGCTTAGGGGGCGCAGGTATGAACACTGAAGCTTTCTTT; CDR3: CASSLGGAGMNTEAFF
J: TRBJ2-7; size: -; V: TRBV27; D: TRBD2; DNA: TGTGCCAGCAGTGAAATCACTAGCGGCGGCTACGAGCAGTACTTC; CDR3: CASSEITSGGYEQYF
J: TRBJ2-2; size: -; V: TRBV7-9; D: -; DNA: TGTGCCAGCAGGGTAGGACGAACCGGGGAGCTGTTTTTT; CDR3: CASRVGRTGELFF
J: TRBJ2-7; size: once; V: TRBV13; D: -; DNA: TGTGCCAGCAGCTCCCATGGCAGGGGAGAATACGAGCAGTACTTC; CDR3: CASSSHGRGEYEQYF
J: TRBJ1-1; size: -; V: TRBV27; D: -; DNA: TGTGCCAGCAGTCCCCCGCGCACCCGTAACACTGAAGCTTTCTTT; CDR3: CASSPPRTRNTEAFF
J: TRBJ2-1; size: -; V: TRBV7-9; D: -; DNA: TGTGCCAGCGCCGGATACGGACTACACAATGAGCAGTTCTTC; CDR3: CASAGYGLHNEQFF
J: TRBJ2-5; size: -; V: TRBV19; D: -; DNA: TGTGCCAGTAGCCCCTTCCCGGACACATCAGAGACCCAGTACTTC; CDR3: CASSPFPDTSETQYF
J: TRBJ2-7; size: -; V: TRBV23-1; D: TRBD1; DNA: TGCGCCAGCAGTCAAGAAGGACCGGGACAGGGGGACCCTTACGAGCAGTACTTC; CDR3: CASSQEGPGQGDPYEQYF
J: TRBJ2-3; size: -; V: TRBV9; D: TRBD2; DNA: TGTGCCAGCAGCGAGGGGCTAGCGGGCACAGATACGCAGTATTTT; CDR3: CASSEGLAGTDTQYF
J: TRBJ2-1; size: -; V: TRBV15; D: -; DNA: TGTGCCACCAGCAGAGGGAGAGAATCCTACAATGAGCAGTTCTTC; CDR3: CATSRGRESYNEQFF
J: TRBJ2-7; size: -; V: TRBV2; D: -; DNA: TGTGCCAGCACCGGGACCGGACCTTACGAGCAGTACTTC; CDR3: CASTGTGPYEQYF
J: TRBJ1-1; size: -; V: TRBV11-3; D: -; DNA: TGTGCCAGCAGCTTAAATGGGTGGAACACTGAAGCTTTCTTT; CDR3: CASSLNGWNTEAFF
J: TRBJ1-1; size: -; V: TRBV4-3; D: -; DNA: TGCGCCAGCAGCCAAGATTGGATGAACACTGAAGCTTTCTTT; CDR3: CASSQDWMNTEAFF
J: TRBJ1-5; size: -; V: TRBV28; D: -; DNA: TGTGCCAGCAGCCCAACAGGGAGTCAGCCCCAGCATTTT; CDR3: CASSPTGSQPQHF